This T cell receptor (beta chain) was observed in a study of blood T cell repertoires in COVID-19. Background on the study: COVID-19 samples, acute and convalescent, were from the United States, Italy and Spain. In each case, the material was cDNA or gDNA derived from T cells, B-cell-depleted T cells, or PBMCs.

CDR3 length equals 16 residues. Germline V gene sequence: CDR1 SGHVS, CDR2 FQNEAQ. V shed 5 bases and J 2 bases; nucleotides not matched to a gene: 7. In the study's own analysis: Reference gene primers were amplified, and this amplification served to estimate nucleated cell counts. Generated by immunoSEQ multiplex PCR, the TCRdb table keeps only in-frame clones and is missing some. V and J calls and clone size are copied from that table; D and trimming were computed from the DNA. The table lists 75,000 to 100,000 clones, 75% to 90% of them singletons, with about 10% in the top ten. The receptor comes from a human donor in a cohort sampled during active COVID-19. V is TRBV7-8 and J is TRBJ2-1, with TRBD2 matching 9 bases. The specimen sequenced was peripheral blood. CDR3 DNA: TGTGCCAGCAGCCCGAGGCGGGGGGGCCCCTACAATGAGCAGTTCTTC. Translating it yields CASSPRRGGPYNEQFF.